The 9 T cell receptor beta chains in this list originate from one sample, sequenced in a study of blood T cell repertoires in COVID-19. Only in-frame clones appear in the TCRdb table, and some are missing; sequencing was by immunoSEQ multiplex PCR. This table holds hundreds of thousands of clones, approximately 85% found once. The sample taken for sequencing was peripheral blood. All receptors come from a man aged 50-60 years with active or convalescent COVID-19.

The J gene is TRBJ2-6, the V gene TRBV11-2; TRBD1 might be the D (5 bases). Germline V lookup: CDR1 SGHAT, CDR2 FQNNGV. This CDR3 spans 16 amino acids. V was cut by 1 base and J by 2 bases, with 9 bases left in between. The CDR3: CASSLALGPGANVLTF. CDR3 nucleotide sequence: TGTGCCAGCAGCTTAGCGCTGGGGCCTGGGGCCAACGTCCTGACTTTC. The full variable domain, its missing parts supplied by reference TRBV11-2 and TRBJ2-6, is EAGVAQSPRYKIIEKRQSVAFWCNPISGHATLYWYQQILGQGPKLLIQFQNNGVVDDSQLPKDRFSAERLKGVDSTLKIQPAKLEDSAVYLCASSLALGPGANVLTFGAGSRLTVL.

The V gene is TRBV27, the J gene TRBJ1-2; D might be TRBD1 (6 bases). Trimming left V 6 bases short and J 8 bases short, with 16 bases between. This CDR3 is built from 13 residues. In germline, CDR1 is MNHEY, CDR2 SMNVEV (reference sequence). The CDR3 DNA reads TGTGCCAGCAGCCAGGGGCCACCTCGCGGCTACACCTTC. This codes for CASSQGPPRGYTF.

V and J are TRBV27 and TRBJ2-1; a weak D match, TRBD2 (6 bases). The CDR3 consists of 14 residues. Trimming took 10 bases from V and 0 from J, leaving 13 bases between them. In germline, CDR1 is MNHEY, CDR2 SMNVEV (reference sequence). The DNA for the CDR3 is TGTGCCACCACACTAGCAGGCTCCTACAATGAGCAGTTCTTC. Translation gives CATTLAGSYNEQFF.

The V and J genes are TRBV14 and TRBJ1-2; D perhaps matches TRBD1 (5 bases). CDR3 length equals 15 residues. Germline V gives CDR1 SGHDN, CDR2 FVKESK. V lost 4 bases, J lost 8 bases, and 20 bases lay in between. CDR3 region: CASSRITGDVRGYTF. The CDR3 DNA sequence: TGTGCCAGCAGCCGTATTACAGGAGACGTACGGGGCTACACCTTC.

V is TRBV28 and J is TRBJ2-7; maybe TRBD2 (5 bases). Germline-derived CDR1 and CDR2 are MDHEN and SYDVKM. The CDR3 is made up of 14 amino acids. Trimming stripped 6 bases from V and 4 bases from J, with 16 bases between. The CDR3 sequence: CASSSLGGLYEQYF. CDR3 DNA sequence: TGTGCCAGCAGCTCCTTAGGAGGACTTTACGAGCAGTACTTC.

This chain links TRBV4-2 with TRBJ1-2, with 10 bases matching TRBD1. Unmatched junction bases numbered 6, after V lost 6 bases and J lost 8 bases. The germline gives CDR1 LGHNA, CDR2 YNFKEQ. CDR3 length: 13 amino acids. Written as DNA, the CDR3 is TGTGCCAGCAGTGTGGGACAGGGGTACGGCTACACCTTC. This translates into CASSVGQGYGYTF.

On this clone itself: Other nucleotide sequences in the sample specify the same CDR3. V and J are TRBV12-3 or TRBV12-4 and TRBJ2-5; D perhaps matches TRBD2 (5 bases). The CDR3 has 13 amino acids. The V end was cut by 3 bases, the J end by 3 bases, with 8 bases between. CDR3 residues: CASSFLGEETQYF. CDR3 nucleotide sequence: TGTGCCAGCAGTTTCTTGGGAGAAGAGACCCAGTACTTC.

The chain couples TRBV11-2 to TRBJ2-5; D is uncertain. CDR1 SGHAT and CDR2 FQNNGV come from the germline V gene. CDR3 length equals 16 residues. V lost 5 bases to trimming and J lost 2 bases, with 18 bases between them. CDR3 residues: CASSLLTRKPQETQYF. In DNA form, the CDR3 reads TGTGCCAGCAGCCTACTAACGCGGAAACCACAAGAGACCCAGTACTTC.

V gene TRBV9 combines with J gene TRBJ1-6; D gene ambiguous. From germline, CDR1 is SGDLS and CDR2 YYNGEE. V was pared by 0 bases and J by 6 bases, with 4 bases between. The CDR3 totals 13 residues. In DNA form, the CDR3 reads TGTGCCAGCAGCGTAGTATCTAATTCACCCCTCCACTTT. Its translation: CASSVVSNSPLHF.